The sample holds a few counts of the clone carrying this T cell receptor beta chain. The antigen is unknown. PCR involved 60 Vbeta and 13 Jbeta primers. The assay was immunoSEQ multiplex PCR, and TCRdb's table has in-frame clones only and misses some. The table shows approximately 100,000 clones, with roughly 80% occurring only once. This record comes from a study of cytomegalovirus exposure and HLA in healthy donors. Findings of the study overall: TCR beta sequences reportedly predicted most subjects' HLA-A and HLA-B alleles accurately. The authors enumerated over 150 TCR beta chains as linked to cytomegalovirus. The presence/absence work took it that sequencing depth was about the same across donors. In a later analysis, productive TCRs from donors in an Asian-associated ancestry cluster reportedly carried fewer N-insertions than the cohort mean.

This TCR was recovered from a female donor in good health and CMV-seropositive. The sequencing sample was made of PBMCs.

The CDR3 DNA reads as TGTGCCAGCAGTTTCTCTCAGCCCCAGCATTTT. Its protein product is CASSFSQPQHF. The chain employs TRBV28 and TRBJ1-5; D gene unclear. This CDR3 has 11 residues. V was clipped by 3 bases and J by 6 bases, with 3 bases between them. The germline V gene has CDR1 MDHEN and CDR2 SYDVKM.